The entry below gives a single T cell receptor (beta chain) sequence along with its context. Antigen unknown. This entry is derived from a study of cytomegalovirus exposure and HLA in healthy donors. Primers: 60 Vbeta forward and 13 Jbeta reverse. Assay: immunoSEQ multiplex PCR; the TCRdb copy retains only in-frame clones and omits some. The data hold approximately 76,000 clones, with 70% to 85% observed a single time. Study outcomes and limitations: Because they were indistinguishable, some V segments, including TRBV6-2 and TRBV6-3, were excluded.

V dropped 5 bases and J dropped 8; count of bases not matched to a gene: 4. Germline lookup yields CDR1 MDHEN and CDR2 SYDVKM. There are 14 residues in the CDR3. This sequence joins TRBV28 and TRBJ1-5; 12 nucleotides match TRBD1. This clonotype was sampled from a man aged 25 to 40 in good health and CMV-seronegative. The material sequenced was PBMCs. CDR3 sequence (DNA): TGTGCCAGCAGTCCCGGGACAGGGGGCAAGCCCCAGCATTTT. This sequence encodes CASSPGTGGKPQHF.